This T cell receptor beta chain was obtained from a study of control samples from healthy donors and cancer patients. Repertoires were generated with immunoSEQ multiplex PCR, while TCRdb's copy carries only in-frame clones and drops some. This table holds 40,000 to 60,000 clones, 88% found once. From germline, CDR1 is LGHDT and CDR2 YNNKEL (reference sequence). V shed 4 bases, J shed 2 bases, and the junction held 8 bases outside the gene matches. The CDR3 is made up of 16 amino acids. Sequences were obtained from PBMCs. This clonotype originated in a man aged 45-60 years with head and neck cancer. This chain connects TRBV3-1 (or the pseudogene TRBV3-2) to TRBJ2-3; 8 bases line up with TRBD2. CDR3 sequence reads: CASSPGAGGHTDTQYF. The CDR3 DNA reads as TGTGCCAGCAGCCCTGGGGCGGGAGGCCACACAGATACGCAGTATTTT.